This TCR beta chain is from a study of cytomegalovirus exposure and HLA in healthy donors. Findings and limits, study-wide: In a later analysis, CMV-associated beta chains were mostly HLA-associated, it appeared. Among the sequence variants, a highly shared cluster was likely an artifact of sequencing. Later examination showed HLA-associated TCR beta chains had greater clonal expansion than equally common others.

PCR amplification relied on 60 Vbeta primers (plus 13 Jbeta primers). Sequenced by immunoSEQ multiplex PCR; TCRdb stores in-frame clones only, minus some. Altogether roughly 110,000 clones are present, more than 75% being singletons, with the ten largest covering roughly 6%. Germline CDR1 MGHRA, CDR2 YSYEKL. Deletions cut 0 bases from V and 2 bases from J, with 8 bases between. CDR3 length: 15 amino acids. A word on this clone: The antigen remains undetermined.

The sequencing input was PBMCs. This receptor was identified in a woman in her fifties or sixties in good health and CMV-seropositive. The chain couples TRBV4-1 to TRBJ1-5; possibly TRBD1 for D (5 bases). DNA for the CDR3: TGCGCCAGCAGCCAAGATACAGGCCGCAATCAGCCCCAGCATTTT. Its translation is CASSQDTGRNQPQHF.